A selection of T cell receptor beta chains follows, all from one sample in a study of blood T cell repertoires in COVID-19. Method: immunoSEQ multiplex PCR; TCRdb's copy keeps in-frame clones and lacks some. The data contain around 150,000 clones, 87% of them singletons. The source material was peripheral blood. These receptors were obtained from a woman aged 60 to 75 with active or convalescent COVID-19. The CDR3 runs from the conserved cysteine through the conserved F or W. The D gene is left open where the match is weak.

v_gene: TRBV7-9; d_gene: TRBD2; j_gene: TRBJ2-5; CDR3nt: TGTGCCAGCAGCTTACTTCTAGCGGGGGACGGTGAGACCCAGTACTTC; CDR3aa: CASSLLLAGDGETQYF
v_gene: TRBV7-2; d_gene: .; j_gene: TRBJ1-2; CDR3nt: TGTGCCAGCAGCTTATCGGTTAACTATGGCTACACCTTC; CDR3aa: CASSLSVNYGYTF
v_gene: TRBV2; d_gene: .; j_gene: TRBJ2-1; CDR3nt: TGTGCCAGCAGCGAGACGACAAACAACAATGAGCAGTTCTTC; CDR3aa: CASSETTNNNEQFF
v_gene: TRBV19; d_gene: TRBD1; j_gene: TRBJ1-2; CDR3nt: TGTGCCAGTAGTATCATGACAGGGAATGGCTACACCTTC; CDR3aa: CASSIMTGNGYTF
v_gene: TRBV19; d_gene: TRBD1; j_gene: TRBJ1-4; CDR3nt: TGTGCCAGTAGTAGGGGACAGGGAGGGATGACTGCAACTAATGAAAAACTGTTTTTT; CDR3aa: CASSRGQGGMTATNEKLFF
v_gene: TRBV9; d_gene: TRBD2; j_gene: TRBJ2-1; CDR3nt: TGTGCCAGCAGCTTTAGCGGGTCCTACTACAATGAGCAGTTCTTC; CDR3aa: CASSFSGSYYNEQFF
v_gene: TRBV2; d_gene: .; j_gene: TRBJ2-2; CDR3nt: TGTGCCAGCAGAGAAACAGGGGGGGACACCGGGGAGCTGTTTTTT; CDR3aa: CASRETGGDTGELFF
v_gene: TRBV12-3/TRBV12-4; d_gene: .; j_gene: TRBJ2-1; CDR3nt: TGTGCCAGCAGTTTATCCTATGAGCAGTTCTTC; CDR3aa: CASSLSYEQFF
v_gene: TRBV10-3; d_gene: .; j_gene: TRBJ1-3; CDR3nt: TGTGCCTCGAAACAGGTCAACTCTGGAAACACCATATATTTT; CDR3aa: CASKQVNSGNTIYF
v_gene: TRBV29-1; d_gene: TRBD1; j_gene: TRBJ1-2; CDR3nt: TGCAGCGTTAAGGACAGGGCCACTAACTATGGCTACACCTTC; CDR3aa: CSVKDRATNYGYTF
v_gene: TRBV5-1; d_gene: .; j_gene: TRBJ2-3; CDR3nt: TGCGCCAGCAGCTCCACAGGCTCTCTAAGCACAGATACGCAGTATTTT; CDR3aa: CASSSTGSLSTDTQYF
v_gene: TRBV6-5; d_gene: TRBD1; j_gene: TRBJ2-5; CDR3nt: TGTGCCAGCGGGACAGGGGGCGCCGGGGAGACCCAGTACTTC; CDR3aa: CASGTGGAGETQYF
v_gene: TRBV6-5; d_gene: TRBD1; j_gene: TRBJ1-1; CDR3nt: TGTGCCAGCAGTTACAACAGGGGGCGCGATACTGAAGCTTTCTTT; CDR3aa: CASSYNRGRDTEAFF
v_gene: TRBV5-4; d_gene: .; j_gene: TRBJ1-4; CDR3nt: TGTGCCAGCAGCTTGGACCCAGGGAAAGCTAATGAAAAACTGTTTTTT; CDR3aa: CASSLDPGKANEKLFF
v_gene: TRBV6-1; d_gene: .; j_gene: TRBJ2-3; CDR3nt: TGTGCCAGCAGTGAAGCGCATGGTGCAGAACTATCCACAGATACGCAGTATTTT; CDR3aa: CASSEAHGAELSTDTQYF
v_gene: TRBV2; d_gene: TRBD1; j_gene: TRBJ2-5; CDR3nt: TGTGCCAGCAGTACGACAGGGGGGTGGGAGACCCAGTACTTC; CDR3aa: CASSTTGGWETQYF
v_gene: TRBV3-1/TRBV3-2; d_gene: TRBD1; j_gene: TRBJ1-4; CDR3nt: TGTGCCAAAACAGGGGTCGAAAAACTGTTTTTT; CDR3aa: CAKTGVEKLFF
v_gene: TRBV5-1; d_gene: .; j_gene: TRBJ1-6; CDR3nt: TGCGCCAGCAGCTTGGATGGCAGGGTTAATTCACCCCTCCACTTT; CDR3aa: CASSLDGRVNSPLHF
v_gene: TRBV9; d_gene: TRBD2; j_gene: TRBJ2-1; CDR3nt: TGTGCCAGCAGCGATCGGGGGGGTTCCTACAATGAGCAGTTCTTC; CDR3aa: CASSDRGGSYNEQFF
v_gene: TRBV19; d_gene: .; j_gene: TRBJ1-3; CDR3nt: TGTGCCAGTTCAGTTGGAGGAACAAGCTCTGGAAACACCATATATTTT; CDR3aa: CASSVGGTSSGNTIYF
v_gene: TRBV7-2; d_gene: .; j_gene: TRBJ1-5; CDR3nt: TGTGCCAGCAGCTACGGCGGTCCGACCTATCAGCCCCAGCATTTT; CDR3aa: CASSYGGPTYQPQHF
v_gene: TRBV13; d_gene: TRBD1; j_gene: TRBJ2-5; CDR3nt: TGTGCCAGCAGCTGGACAGGGATCCAAGAGACCCAGTACTTC; CDR3aa: CASSWTGIQETQYF